The rows below give T cell receptor beta chains drawn from one sample of a study of blood T cell repertoires in COVID-19. Data came from immunoSEQ multiplex PCR; TCRdb stores just in-frame clones and leaves some out. The sample shows 120,000 or so clones, approximately 83% of them seen only once. Sequencing was carried out using peripheral blood. These receptors were taken from a man aged 60 to 75 with acute or convalescent COVID-19. Both conserved end residues are part of each CDR3. D genes are given only for firm matches. Size values are once, few and many counts, or a class for expanded clones, and some rows have none.

d_gene: TRBD2; j_gene: TRBJ2-1; v_gene: TRBV4-1; abundance: -; CDR3aa: CASSRTFLAGAYNEQFF; CDR3nt: TGCGCCAGCAGCCGTACCTTCTTAGCGGGAGCCTACAATGAGCAGTTCTTC
d_gene: TRBD2; j_gene: TRBJ2-7; v_gene: TRBV5-4; abundance: -; CDR3aa: CASSFRRLAGVHEQYF; CDR3nt: TGTGCCAGCAGCTTCCGGCGACTAGCGGGAGTCCACGAGCAGTACTTC
d_gene: -; j_gene: TRBJ1-2; v_gene: TRBV21-1; abundance: -; CDR3aa: CASSKEGTGGSNYGYTF; CDR3nt: TGTGCCAGCAGCAAGGAGGGGACAGGGGGCTCGAACTATGGCTACACCTTC
d_gene: TRBD1; j_gene: TRBJ1-2; v_gene: TRBV29-1; abundance: -; CDR3aa: CSALQTGGGGYTF; CDR3nt: TGCAGCGCCTTACAAACAGGGGGCGGTGGCTACACCTTC
d_gene: TRBD1; j_gene: TRBJ1-2; v_gene: TRBV28; abundance: -; CDR3aa: CASRGTGPNYGYTF; CDR3nt: TGTGCCAGCAGGGGGACAGGGCCTAACTATGGCTACACCTTC
d_gene: -; j_gene: TRBJ1-1; v_gene: TRBV5-1; abundance: -; CDR3aa: CASSLLIREMNTEAFF; CDR3nt: TGCGCCAGCAGCTTGTTAATACGGGAGATGAACACTGAAGCTTTCTTT
d_gene: TRBD1; j_gene: TRBJ1-1; v_gene: TRBV29-1; abundance: -; CDR3aa: CSVAGSGGESEAFF; CDR3nt: TGCAGCGTTGCTGGGTCAGGGGGCGAGTCTGAAGCTTTCTTT
d_gene: TRBD1; j_gene: TRBJ2-1; v_gene: TRBV5-8; abundance: -; CDR3aa: CASSLPGGTGGSNEQFF; CDR3nt: TGTGCCAGCAGCCTGCCCGGTGGGACAGGGGGCTCCAATGAGCAGTTCTTC
d_gene: -; j_gene: TRBJ2-5; v_gene: TRBV18; abundance: once; CDR3aa: CASSPTSVGETQYF; CDR3nt: TGTGCCAGCTCACCAACCAGCGTAGGAGAGACCCAGTACTTC
d_gene: -; j_gene: TRBJ1-1; v_gene: TRBV7-3; abundance: once; CDR3aa: CASSGDYTEAFF; CDR3nt: TGTGCCAGCAGCGGAGACTACACTGAAGCTTTCTTT
d_gene: -; j_gene: TRBJ2-7; v_gene: TRBV7-8; abundance: -; CDR3aa: CASSLVANSNEQYF; CDR3nt: TGTGCCAGCAGCTTAGTAGCGAATTCAAACGAGCAGTACTTC
d_gene: TRBD1; j_gene: TRBJ1-4; v_gene: TRBV4-1; abundance: -; CDR3aa: CASSQDGQGREKLFF; CDR3nt: TGCGCCAGCAGCCAAGATGGACAGGGAAGGGAAAAACTGTTTTTT
d_gene: -; j_gene: TRBJ1-1; v_gene: TRBV21-1; abundance: -; CDR3aa: CASSPERGYLGQGEFMNTEAFF; CDR3nt: TGTGCCAGCAGCCCTGAAAGGGGGTATCTGGGGCAGGGGGAATTCATGAACACTGAAGCTTTCTTT
d_gene: -; j_gene: TRBJ1-3; v_gene: TRBV15; abundance: -; CDR3aa: CATSRDLFSGNTIYF; CDR3nt: TGTGCCACCAGCAGAGATCTGTTCTCCGGAAACACCATATATTTT
d_gene: -; j_gene: TRBJ1-5; v_gene: TRBV30; abundance: -; CDR3aa: CAWSLPGWNQPQHF; CDR3nt: TGTGCCTGGAGCCTCCCGGGATGGAATCAGCCCCAGCATTTT
d_gene: -; j_gene: TRBJ2-5; v_gene: TRBV6-5; abundance: -; CDR3aa: CASRVTGQKLETQYF; CDR3nt: TGTGCCAGCAGGGTGACAGGACAGAAATTGGAGACCCAGTACTTC
d_gene: TRBD2; j_gene: TRBJ2-7; v_gene: TRBV5-1; abundance: -; CDR3aa: CASRRSPTGTSGPSSYEQYF; CDR3nt: TGCGCCAGCAGACGAAGTCCAACCGGGACTAGCGGGCCAAGCTCCTACGAGCAGTACTTC
d_gene: TRBD1; j_gene: TRBJ1-2; v_gene: TRBV28; abundance: -; CDR3aa: CASSFLQGRYYGYTF; CDR3nt: TGTGCCAGCAGTTTTCTACAGGGGAGATACTATGGCTACACCTTC
d_gene: -; j_gene: TRBJ1-3; v_gene: TRBV2; abundance: -; CDR3aa: CASYGDGNTIYF; CDR3nt: TGTGCCAGCTACGGGGATGGAAACACCATATATTTT
d_gene: TRBD1; j_gene: TRBJ1-2; v_gene: TRBV29-1; abundance: -; CDR3aa: CSVEDRSTGGRGYTF; CDR3nt: TGCAGCGTTGAAGATCGTTCGACAGGGGGACGTGGCTACACCTTC
d_gene: -; j_gene: TRBJ2-7; v_gene: TRBV4-2; abundance: -; CDR3aa: CASSQVPAGSYEQYF; CDR3nt: TGTGCCAGCAGCCAAGTCCCGGCAGGGTCATACGAGCAGTACTTC
d_gene: TRBD2; j_gene: TRBJ2-1; v_gene: TRBV11-1; abundance: -; CDR3aa: CASSSIAGVGGEQFF; CDR3nt: TGTGCCAGCAGCAGTATAGCGGGAGTGGGGGGTGAGCAGTTCTTC
d_gene: -; j_gene: TRBJ1-2; v_gene: TRBV9; abundance: -; CDR3aa: CASSVEVTPRYGYTF; CDR3nt: TGTGCCAGCAGCGTTGAGGTCACTCCCCGATATGGCTACACCTTC
d_gene: TRBD2; j_gene: TRBJ2-2; v_gene: TRBV7-6; abundance: -; CDR3aa: CASSSSPGLAGVGGELFF; CDR3nt: TGTGCCAGCAGCTCTTCCCCGGGGCTAGCGGGAGTTGGCGGGGAGCTGTTTTTT
d_gene: TRBD2; j_gene: TRBJ2-2; v_gene: TRBV5-1; abundance: -; CDR3aa: CASSPSSGGTNTGELFF; CDR3nt: TGCGCCAGCAGCCCCAGCTCGGGGGGTACGAACACCGGGGAGCTGTTTTTT
d_gene: TRBD1; j_gene: TRBJ1-2; v_gene: TRBV5-1; abundance: once; CDR3aa: CASSLATGQGWYGYTF; CDR3nt: TGCGCCAGCAGCTTGGCCACGGGACAGGGTTGGTATGGCTACACCTTC
d_gene: -; j_gene: TRBJ1-2; v_gene: TRBV19; abundance: -; CDR3aa: CASSIGTMNYGYTF; CDR3nt: TGTGCCAGTAGTATTGGCACGATGAACTATGGCTACACCTTC
d_gene: -; j_gene: TRBJ1-6; v_gene: TRBV9; abundance: -; CDR3aa: CASSPRGSSYNSPLHF; CDR3nt: TGTGCCAGCAGCCCCCGAGGGAGCTCCTATAATTCACCCCTCCACTTT
d_gene: -; j_gene: TRBJ1-1; v_gene: TRBV30; abundance: -; CDR3aa: CAWSRGENTEAFF; CDR3nt: TGTGCCTGGAGTCGGGGGGAGAACACTGAAGCTTTCTTT
d_gene: -; j_gene: TRBJ2-7; v_gene: TRBV11-2; abundance: -; CDR3aa: CASSLRGYSYEQYF; CDR3nt: TGTGCCAGCAGCTTAAGGGGGTACTCCTACGAGCAGTACTTC
d_gene: -; j_gene: TRBJ2-3; v_gene: TRBV6-1; abundance: -; CDR3aa: CASSDLSSAADTQYF; CDR3nt: TGTGCCAGCAGTGATCTTTCTAGCGCCGCAGATACGCAGTATTTT
d_gene: -; j_gene: TRBJ2-7; v_gene: TRBV6-5; abundance: few; CDR3aa: CASSQNYEQYF; CDR3nt: TGTGCCAGCAGTCAGAATTATGAGCAGTACTTC